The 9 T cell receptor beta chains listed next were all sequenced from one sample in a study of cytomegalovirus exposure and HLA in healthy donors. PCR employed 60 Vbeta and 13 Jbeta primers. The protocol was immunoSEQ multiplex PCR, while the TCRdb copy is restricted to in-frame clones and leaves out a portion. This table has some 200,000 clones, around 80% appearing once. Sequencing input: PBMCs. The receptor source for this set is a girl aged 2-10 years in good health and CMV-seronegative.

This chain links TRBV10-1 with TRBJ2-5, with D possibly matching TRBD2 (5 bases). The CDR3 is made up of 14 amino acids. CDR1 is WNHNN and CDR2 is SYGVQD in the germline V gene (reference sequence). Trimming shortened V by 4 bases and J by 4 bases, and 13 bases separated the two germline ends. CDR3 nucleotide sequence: TGCGCCAGCAGTGCCTCTTCTCGGGGAGAGACCCAGTACTTC. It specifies CASSASSRGETQYF.

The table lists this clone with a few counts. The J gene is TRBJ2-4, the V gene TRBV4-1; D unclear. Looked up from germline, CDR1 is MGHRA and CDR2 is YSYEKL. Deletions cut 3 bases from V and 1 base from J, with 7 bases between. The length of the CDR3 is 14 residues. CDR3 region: CASSQPRAKNIQYF. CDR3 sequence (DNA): TGCGCCAGCAGCCAGCCCAGGGCCAAAAACATTCAGTACTTC.

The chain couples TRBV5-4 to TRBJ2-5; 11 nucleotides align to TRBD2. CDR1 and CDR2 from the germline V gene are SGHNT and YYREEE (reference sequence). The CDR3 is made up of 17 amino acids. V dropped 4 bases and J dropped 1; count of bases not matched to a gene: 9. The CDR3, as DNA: TGTGCCAGCAGCCCGGGACTAGCGGCTTTGGGCCAAGAGACCCAGTACTTC. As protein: CASSPGLAALGQETQYF.

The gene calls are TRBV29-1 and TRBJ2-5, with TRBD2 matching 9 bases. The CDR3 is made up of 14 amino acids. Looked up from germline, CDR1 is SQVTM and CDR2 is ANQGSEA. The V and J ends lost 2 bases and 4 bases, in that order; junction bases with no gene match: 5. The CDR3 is CSVEWRGGVETQYF. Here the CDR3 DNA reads TGCAGCGTTGAATGGCGGGGGGGTGTAGAGACCCAGTACTTC.

The CDR3 here is CASSEMTGARTDTQYF. As DNA, the CDR3 is TGTGCCAGCAGCGAAATGACAGGGGCCCGGACAGATACGCAGTATTTT. The chain is built from TRBV2 and TRBJ2-3, with 8 nucleotides matching TRBD1. The CDR3 runs 16 residues. From germline, CDR1 is SNHLY and CDR2 FYNNEI. With 6 bases clipped from V and 3 bases from J, the junction kept 11 bases outside the gene matches.

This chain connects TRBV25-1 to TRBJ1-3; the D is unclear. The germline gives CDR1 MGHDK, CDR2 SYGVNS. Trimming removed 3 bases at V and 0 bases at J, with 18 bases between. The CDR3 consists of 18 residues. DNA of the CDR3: TGTGCCAGCAGTGACTCAGGAAAAGGCCCCAGCTCTGGAAACACCATATATTTT. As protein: CASSDSGKGPSSGNTIYF.

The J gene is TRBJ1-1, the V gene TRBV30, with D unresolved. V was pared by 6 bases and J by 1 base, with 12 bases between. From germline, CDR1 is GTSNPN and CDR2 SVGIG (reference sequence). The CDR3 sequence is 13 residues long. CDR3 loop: CACLRRGNTEAFF. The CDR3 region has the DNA TGTGCCTGTTTGAGGCGCGGGAACACTGAAGCTTTCTTT.

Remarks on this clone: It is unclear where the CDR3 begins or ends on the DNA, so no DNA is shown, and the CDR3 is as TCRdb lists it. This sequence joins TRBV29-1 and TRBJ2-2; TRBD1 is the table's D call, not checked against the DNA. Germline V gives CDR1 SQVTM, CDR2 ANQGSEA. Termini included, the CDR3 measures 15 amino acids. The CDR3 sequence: CSVGPGQGRTGELFF.

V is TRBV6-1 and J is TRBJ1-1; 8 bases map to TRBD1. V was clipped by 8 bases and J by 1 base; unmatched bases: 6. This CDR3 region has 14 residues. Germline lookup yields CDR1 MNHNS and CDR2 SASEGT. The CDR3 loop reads CASRQGRGNTEAFF. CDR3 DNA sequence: TGTGCCAGCCGACAGGGGAGGGGGAACACTGAAGCTTTCTTT.